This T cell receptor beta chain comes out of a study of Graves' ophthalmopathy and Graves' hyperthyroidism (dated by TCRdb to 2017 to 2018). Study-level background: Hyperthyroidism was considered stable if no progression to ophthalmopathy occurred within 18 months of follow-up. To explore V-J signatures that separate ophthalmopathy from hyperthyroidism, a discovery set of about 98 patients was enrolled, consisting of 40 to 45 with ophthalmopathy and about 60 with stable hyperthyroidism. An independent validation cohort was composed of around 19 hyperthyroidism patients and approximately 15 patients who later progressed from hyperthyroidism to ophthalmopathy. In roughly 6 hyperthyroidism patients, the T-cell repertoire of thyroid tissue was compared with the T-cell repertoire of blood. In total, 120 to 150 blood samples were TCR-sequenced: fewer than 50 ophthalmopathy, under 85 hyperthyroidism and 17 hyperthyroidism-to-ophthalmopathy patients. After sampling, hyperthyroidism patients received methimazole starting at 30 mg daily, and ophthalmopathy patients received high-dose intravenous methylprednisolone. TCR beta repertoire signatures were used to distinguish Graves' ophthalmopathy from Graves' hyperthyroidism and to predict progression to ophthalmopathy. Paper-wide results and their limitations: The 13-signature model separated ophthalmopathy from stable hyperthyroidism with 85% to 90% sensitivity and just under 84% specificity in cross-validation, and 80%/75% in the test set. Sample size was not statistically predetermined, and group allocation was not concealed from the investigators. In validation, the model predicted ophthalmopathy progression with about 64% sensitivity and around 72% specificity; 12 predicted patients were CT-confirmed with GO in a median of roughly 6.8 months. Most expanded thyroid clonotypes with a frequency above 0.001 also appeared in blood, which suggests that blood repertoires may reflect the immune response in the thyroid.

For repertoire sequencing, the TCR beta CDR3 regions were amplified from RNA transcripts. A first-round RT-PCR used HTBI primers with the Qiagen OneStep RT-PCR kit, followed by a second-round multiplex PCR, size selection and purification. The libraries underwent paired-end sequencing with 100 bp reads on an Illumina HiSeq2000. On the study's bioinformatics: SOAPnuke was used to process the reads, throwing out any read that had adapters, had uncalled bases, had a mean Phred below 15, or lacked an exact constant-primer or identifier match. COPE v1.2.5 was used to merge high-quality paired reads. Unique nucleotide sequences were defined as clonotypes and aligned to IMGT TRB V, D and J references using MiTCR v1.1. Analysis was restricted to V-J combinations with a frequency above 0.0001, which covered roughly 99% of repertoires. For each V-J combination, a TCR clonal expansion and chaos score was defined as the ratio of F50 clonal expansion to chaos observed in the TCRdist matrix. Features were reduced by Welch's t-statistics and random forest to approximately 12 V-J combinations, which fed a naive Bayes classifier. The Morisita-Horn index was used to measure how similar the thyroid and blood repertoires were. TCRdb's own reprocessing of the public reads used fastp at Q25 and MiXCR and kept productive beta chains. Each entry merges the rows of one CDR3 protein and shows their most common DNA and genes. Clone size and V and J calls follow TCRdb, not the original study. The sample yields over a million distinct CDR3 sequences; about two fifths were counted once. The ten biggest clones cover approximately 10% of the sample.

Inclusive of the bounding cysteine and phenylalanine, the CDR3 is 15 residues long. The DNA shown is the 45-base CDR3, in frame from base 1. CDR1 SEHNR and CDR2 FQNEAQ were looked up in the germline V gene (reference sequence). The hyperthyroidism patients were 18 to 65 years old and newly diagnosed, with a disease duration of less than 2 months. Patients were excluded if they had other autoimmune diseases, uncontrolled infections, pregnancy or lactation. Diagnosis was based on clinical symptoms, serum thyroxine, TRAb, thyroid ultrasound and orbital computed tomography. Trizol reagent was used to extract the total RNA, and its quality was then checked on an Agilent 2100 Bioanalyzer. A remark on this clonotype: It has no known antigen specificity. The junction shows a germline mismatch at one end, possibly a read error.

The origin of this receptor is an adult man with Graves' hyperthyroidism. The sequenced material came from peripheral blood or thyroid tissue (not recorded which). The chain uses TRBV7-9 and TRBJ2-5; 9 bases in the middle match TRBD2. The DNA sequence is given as TGTGCCAGCAGCTTGGGACTAGCCTTGGGGGAGACCCGGTACTTC. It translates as CASSLGLALGETRYF.